Shown below are 17 T cell receptor beta chains from a single sample sequenced in a study of blood T cell repertoires in COVID-19. Clones were sequenced by immunoSEQ multiplex PCR, and TCRdb holds only the in-frame ones, with some missing. The sample has 250,000 or so clones, about 89% seen once. The sequenced material came from peripheral blood. These TCRs come from a man aged 35 to 55 with active or convalescent COVID-19.

About this clone itself: The same CDR3 also results from other DNA sequences found in this sample. The chain joins TRBV19 to TRBJ2-3; the D is unclear. This CDR3 region has 12 residues. CDR1 and CDR2 (germline): LNHDA, SQIVND (reference sequence). V gave up 5 bases and J gave up 0 bases, with 3 bases separating them. The CDR3 DNA is TGTGCCAGTAGTCTCAGCACAGATACGCAGTATTTT. This translates into CASSLSTDTQYF.

This clone was seen a handful of times. The J gene is TRBJ2-3, the V gene TRBV5-1, with 8 nucleotides matching TRBD1. Germline-derived CDR1 and CDR2 are SGHRS and YFSETQ. Trimming at V came to 4 bases and at J to 1 base, leaving 5 bases not matched to a gene. The CDR3 sequence is 15 residues long. DNA for the CDR3: TGCGCCAGCAGCCAACAGGGGGAGGGCACAGATACGCAGTATTTT. It codes for CASSQQGEGTDTQYF.

V is TRBV11-2 and J is TRBJ2-2; possible D gene TRBD2, 6 bases. The CDR3 contains 15 residues. With 3 bases removed from V and 4 bases from J, the gap between germline ends came to 12 bases. The germline V gene has CDR1 SGHAT and CDR2 FQNNGV. In nucleotides, the CDR3 is TGTGCCAGCAGCTTCAACCGGGACTTCACCGGGGAGCTGTTTTTT. As protein: CASSFNRDFTGELFF.

The chain carries TRBV3-1 (or the pseudogene TRBV3-2) and TRBJ2-1, with no clear D. V was cut by 6 bases and J by 10 bases, with 13 bases left in between. The CDR3 is made up of 12 amino acids. Germline values: CDR1 LGHDT, CDR2 YNNKEL (reference sequence). The CDR3 sequence is CASSPNRREQFF. For the CDR3, the DNA is TGTGCCAGCAGTCCTAACCGGCGGGAGCAGTTCTTC.

The chain links TRBV19 to TRBJ1-5, with 10 bases fitting TRBD1. Germline CDR1 reads LNHDA; CDR2 reads SQIVND (reference sequence). Trimming removed 5 bases from V and 4 bases from J; junction bases left unmatched: 5. The CDR3 runs 15 residues. The CDR3 reads CASSQGTGANQPQHF. The CDR3 DNA is TGTGCCAGTAGTCAAGGGACAGGGGCGAATCAGCCCCAGCATTTT.

The chain carries TRBV19 and TRBJ2-7, with TRBD2 as a possible D gene (5 bases). V was pared by 6 bases and J by 7 bases, with 22 bases between. Per the germline V gene, CDR1 is LNHDA and CDR2 is SQIVND (reference sequence). The CDR3 has 15 amino acids. In DNA, the CDR3 is TGTGCCAGTAGGAGCGAGGGCAGGCGTTCTGGGGAGCAGTACTTC. Translating gives CASRSEGRRSGEQYF.

The CDR3 nucleotides read TGTGCCAGTAGTGTCAGGGGGAGAAACACCGGGGAGCTGTTTTTT. This codes for CASSVRGRNTGELFF. V gene TRBV19 combines with J gene TRBJ2-2; the match to TRBD1 covers 7 bases. The CDR3 totals 15 residues. With 5 bases clipped from V and 2 bases from J, the junction kept 5 bases outside the gene matches. Looked up from germline, CDR1 is LNHDA and CDR2 is SQIVND (reference sequence).

The rearrangement uses TRBV7-3 and TRBJ2-3, with 15 bases that match TRBD2. The CDR3 has 16 residues. CDR1 is SGHTA, CDR2 FQGTGA, per germline. The V and J ends lost 5 bases and 3 bases, in that order; junction bases with no gene match: 3. CDR3 region: CASSRGLAGGTDTQYF. CDR3 coding DNA: TGTGCCAGCAGCCGGGGACTAGCGGGGGGAACAGATACGCAGTATTTT. The variable domain in full, completed from reference TRBV7-3 and TRBJ2-3, reads GAGVSQTPSNKVTEKGKYVELRCDPISGHTALYWYRQSLGQGPEFLIYFQGTGAADDSGLPNDRFFAVRPEGSVSTLKIQRTERGDSAVYLCASSRGLAGGTDTQYFGPGTRLTVL.

V is TRBV12-3 or TRBV12-4 and J is TRBJ1-5; D is uncertain. Deletions cut 7 bases from V and 3 bases from J, with 10 bases between. The CDR3 loop spans 13 amino acids. CDR3: CASTSTLNQPQHF. The CDR3 bases are TGTGCCAGCACCTCTACCCTCAATCAGCCCCAGCATTTT.

This chain connects TRBV14 to TRBJ2-5; D ambiguous. The V gene lost 1 base and the J gene lost 11 bases, with 11 bases spanning the gap. CDR3 length: 12 amino acids. Per germline, CDR1 SGHDN and CDR2 FVKESK. Here the CDR3 reads CASSQVGALQYF. CDR3 DNA sequence: TGTGCCAGCAGCCAAGTCGGTGCACTACAGTACTTC.

This clone was recorded only once. The V gene is TRBV9, the J gene TRBJ1-4; no clear D gene. The CDR3 contains 18 residues. The V gene's germline CDR1 is SGDLS and CDR2 YYNGEE. V shed 4 bases and J shed 3 bases, with 22 bases lying between them. The DNA for the CDR3 is TGTGCCAGCAGCCCCACCGTTTTGCGGTCGAGGGCTAATGAAAAACTGTTTTTT. This codes for CASSPTVLRSRANEKLFF. Based on the CDR3 plus reference TRBV9 and TRBJ1-4, the full variable domain is DSGVTQTPKHLITATGQRVTLRCSPRSGDLSVYWYQQSLDQGLQFLIQYYNGEERAKGNILERFSAQQFPDLHSELNLSSLELGDSALYFCASSPTVLRSRANEKLFFGSGTQLSVL.

The CDR3 DNA follows: TGTGCCAGCAGACAGGGTCGGTCCTACGAGCAGTACTTC. Its protein is CASRQGRSYEQYF. The rearrangement links TRBV5-4 to TRBJ2-7; possibly TRBD1 for D (6 bases). CDR1 is SGHNT, CDR2 YYREEE, per germline (reference sequence). The V end lost 5 bases, the J end lost 1 base, and 10 bases lay between the germline ends. The length of the CDR3 is 13 residues.

V is TRBV12-3 or TRBV12-4 and J is TRBJ1-5; TRBD1 is a possible D gene (6 bases). V was pared by 6 bases and J by 4 bases, with 10 bases between. The length of the CDR3 is 13 residues. The CDR3 DNA is TGTGCCAGCAGCCGGACAGAAAATCAGCCCCAGCATTTT. Protein sequence: CASSRTENQPQHF.

The rearrangement joins TRBV28 to TRBJ1-3; no clear D. Germline assignment: CDR1 MDHEN and CDR2 SYDVKM. The CDR3 is made up of 16 amino acids. The germline V and J ends were trimmed by 2 bases and 0 bases, with 11 bases remaining between them. The CDR3 DNA is TGTGCCAGCAGTTTAGTTGGCCCAGTCTCTGGAAACACCATATATTTT. This codes for CASSLVGPVSGNTIYF. The entire variable domain, with the rest obtained from reference TRBV28 and TRBJ1-3, is as follows: DVKVTQSSRYLVKRTGEKVFLECVQDMDHENMFWYRQDPGLGLRLIYFSYDVKMKEKGDIPEGYSVSREKKERFSLILESASTNQTSMYLCASSLVGPVSGNTIYFGEGSWLTVV.

The CDR3 region is CASSGRQSTSGRNTIYF. The CDR3 region has the DNA TGTGCCAGCAGCGGACGACAGTCCACCTCTGGAAGAAACACCATATATTTT. The rearrangement uses TRBV3-1 (or the pseudogene TRBV3-2) and TRBJ1-3; D is possibly TRBD1 (5 bases). Trimming removed 5 bases from V and 5 bases from J, with 22 bases in between. Germline V gene lookup returns CDR1 LGHDT and CDR2 YNNKEL (reference sequence). The CDR3 covers 17 residues.

The V call is TRBV5-5, the J call TRBJ2-7, with D possibly matching TRBD2 (5 bases). Trimming left V 0 bases short and J 3 bases short, with 13 bases between. This CDR3 comprises 15 residues. Germline V gives CDR1 SGHKS, CDR2 YYEKEE (reference sequence). The CDR3 nucleotides are TGTGCCAGCAGCTTGGCCGGGGTTTACAGCTACGAGCAGTACTTC. This codes for CASSLAGVYSYEQYF.

The gene calls are TRBV7-2 and TRBJ1-1; D is ambiguous. The CDR3 totals 14 residues. Trimming cost V 5 bases and J 6 bases, with 16 bases left between them. Germline V gives CDR1 SGHTA, CDR2 FQGNSA. CDR3 residues: CASSPLAGLAEAFF. The DNA of the CDR3 is TGTGCCAGCAGCCCACTTGCGGGTCTGGCTGAAGCTTTCTTT.